Shown below are 27 T cell receptor beta chains from a single sample sequenced in a study of identical twins. TCRdb analysed the 5' RACE reads with MiXCR anew, one entry per CDR3 protein. The sample carries 700,000 or so distinct CDR3 sequences, over 8.5% recorded once. This sample was also put to use in a study of yellow fever vaccine responses in identical twins.

The sequencing sample was made of PBMCs. Receptors were obtained from a young woman in good health.

The rearrangement uses TRBV7-8 and TRBJ2-2; maybe TRBD2 (6 bases). The CDR3 consists of 18 residues. V gave up 3 bases and J gave up 0 bases, with 17 bases separating them. Germline V gives CDR1 SGHVS, CDR2 FQNEAQ. CDR3 coding DNA: TGTGCCAGCAGCTTCGTAGCCCCTAGCGCCGCGAACACCGGGGAGCTGTTTTTT. This gives the protein CASSFVAPSAANTGELFF.

This clonotype was observed a few times. This rearrangement joins TRBV10-3 to TRBJ2-5, with 10 positions matching TRBD2. Germline V gene lookup returns CDR1 ENHRY and CDR2 SYGVKD. The CDR3 is 16 residues long. Trimming at V came to 3 bases and at J to 0 bases, leaving 4 bases not matched to a gene. The CDR3, as DNA: TGTGCCATCAGTGAAACAGCGGGGGGGTACCAAGAGACCCAGTACTTC. Translated: CAISETAGGYQETQYF.

This clonotype came up many times. The chain recombines TRBV29-1 with TRBJ2-1; D remains unclear. Trimming removed 6 bases from V and 0 bases from J, with 12 bases in between. Germline assignment: CDR1 SQVTM and CDR2 ANQGSEA. The CDR3 contains 14 residues. CDR3: CSVPSYDSYNEQFF. DNA of the CDR3: TGCAGCGTGCCTAGTTACGACTCCTACAATGAGCAGTTCTTC.

This clonotype was found a few times. This chain links TRBV10-3 with TRBJ2-5; 11 bases line up with TRBD2. After removal of 3 bases from V and 5 bases from J, the junction contained 11 bases not matched to a gene. Per the germline V gene, CDR1 is ENHRY and CDR2 is SYGVKD. The length of the CDR3 is 17 residues. In DNA, the CDR3 is TGTGCCATCAGTGACCCAAGACTAGCGGGATTGCGGGAGACCCAGTACTTC. Protein: CAISDPRLAGLRETQYF.

This clonotype showed up many times. The V call is TRBV29-1, the J call TRBJ2-3; tentatively, D is TRBD1 (6 bases). The CDR3 is 16 residues long. The V and J ends lost 4 bases and 3 bases respectively, with 20 bases between them. Germline lookup yields CDR1 SQVTM and CDR2 ANQGSEA. The CDR3 protein is CSVVRGTRGTTDTQYF. CDR3 DNA sequence: TGCAGCGTTGTAAGAGGGACACGTGGCACAACAGATACGCAGTATTTT.

This chain links TRBV11-2 with TRBJ2-7; no clear D. There are 14 residues in the CDR3. The V gene lost 5 bases and the J gene lost 0 bases, with 11 bases spanning the gap. Germline CDR1 is SGHAT and CDR2 is FQNNGV. The DNA for the CDR3 is TGTGCCAGCAGCAGGGATAGGCGCTCCTACGAGCAGTACTTC. Amino acids: CASSRDRRSYEQYF.

This clonotype was detected a few times. This chain uses TRBV2 with TRBJ2-5, with D hard to call. The CDR3 totals 13 residues. The V and J ends lost 7 bases and 0 bases respectively, with 9 bases between them. Germline V CDR1 and CDR2: SNHLY, FYNNEI. CDR3 nucleotide sequence: TGTGCCAGCATGTTCAAGTACCAAGAGACCCAGTACTTC. Its translation: CASMFKYQETQYF.

The chain employs TRBV6-5 and TRBJ2-2; weak D call: TRBD1 (6 bases). V was cut by 3 bases and J by 7 bases, with 15 bases left in between. This CDR3 region has 15 residues. The germline gives CDR1 MNHEY, CDR2 SVGAGI. The CDR3 reads CASSYAQGAGGELFF. CDR3 nucleotides: TGTGCCAGCAGTTATGCACAGGGAGCTGGCGGGGAGCTGTTTTTT.

This clonotype was seen a few times. V usage is TRBV7-2 and J usage is TRBJ1-2; 7 bases are a match to TRBD1. This CDR3 comprises 16 residues. CDR1 is SGHTA and CDR2 is FQGNSA in the germline V gene. Trimming removed 2 bases from V and 0 bases from J; junction bases left unmatched: 6. The CDR3 DNA reads TGTGCCAGCAGCTTAACAGGGGCCTCAACTAACTATGGCTACACCTTC. Protein: CASSLTGASTNYGYTF. The full variable domain, in which reference TRBV7-2 and TRBJ1-2 provide the parts outside the CDR3, is GAGVSQSPSNKVTEKGKDVELRCDPISGHTALYWYRQSLGQGLEFLIYFQGNSAPDKSGLPSDRFSAERTGGSVSTLTIQRTQQEDSAVYLCASSLTGASTNYGYTFGSGTRLTVV.

For the CDR3, the DNA is TGCAGTGCTAGAGATTGGACAGGGGGTTGGACTGAAGCTTTCTTT. Protein product: CSARDWTGGWTEAFF. V usage is TRBV20-1 and J usage is TRBJ1-1, with 10 bases matching TRBD1. The CDR3 length is 15 residues. V gave up 0 bases and J gave up 5 bases; unmatched junction bases: 6. Per the germline V gene, CDR1 is DFQATT and CDR2 is SNEGSKA (reference sequence).

This clonotype was counted between two and nine times. The V and J genes are TRBV3-1 and TRBJ2-3; D gene uncertain. The germline gives CDR1 LGHDT, CDR2 YNNKEL (reference sequence). This CDR3 comprises 13 residues. Trimming removed 1 base from V and 6 bases from J, with 8 bases in between. The CDR3 coding sequence is TGTGCCAGCAGCCAAGTCGGATTTGATACGCAGTATTTT. It specifies CASSQVGFDTQYF.

J is TRBJ1-1 and V is TRBV4-1, with no clear D. Trimming removed 4 bases from V and 0 bases from J, with 9 bases in between. Looked up from germline, CDR1 is MGHRA and CDR2 is YSYEKL. The length of the CDR3 is 14 residues. CDR3: CASSPADLNTEAFF. The CDR3, as DNA: TGCGCCAGCAGCCCGGCGGACTTGAACACTGAAGCTTTCTTT.

This clonotype was observed a few times. This chain uses TRBV6-2 or TRBV6-3 with TRBJ2-7; TRBD1 matches at 7 bases. The CDR3 sequence is 15 residues long. Losses at the gene ends were 0 bases for V and 2 bases for J; bases not matched to a gene: 4. Germline CDR1 and CDR2: MNHEY and SVGEGT. CDR3 sequence (DNA): TGTGCCAGCAGTTACTCGACAGGGTTACCCTACGAGCAGTACTTC. It specifies CASSYSTGLPYEQYF.

This clonotype has only a few counts. This chain connects TRBV5-6 to TRBJ2-7; a weak D match, TRBD2 (7 bases). The ends were cut back, 4 bases at V and 0 bases at J, with 14 bases in the middle. The CDR3 runs to 15 residues. Germline values: CDR1 SGHDT, CDR2 YYEEEE. CDR3 DNA sequence: TGTGCCAGCAGCGGGGGGGGACATGTCTCCTACGAGCAGTACTTC. It encodes CASSGGGHVSYEQYF. The complete variable domain, with remaining parts taken from reference TRBV5-6 and TRBJ2-7, reads DAGVTQSPTHLIKTRGQQVTLRCSPKSGHDTVSWYQQALGQGPQFIFQYYEEEERQRGNFPDRFSGHQFPNYSSELNVNALLLGDSALYLCASSGGGHVSYEQYFGPGTRLTVT.

This clonotype was seen a handful of times. V is TRBV20-1 and J is TRBJ2-1; 7 bases agree with TRBD2. This CDR3 comprises 12 residues. CDR1 is DFQATT and CDR2 is SNEGSKA in the germline V gene (reference sequence). Unmatched junction bases numbered 4, after V lost 4 bases and J lost 7 bases. CDR3 region: CSAKRGWNEQFF. The CDR3 bases are TGCAGTGCTAAGCGGGGATGGAATGAGCAGTTCTTC.

Many counts were recorded for this clonotype. This sequence joins TRBV4-1 and TRBJ2-7, with 8 bases aligning to TRBD2. The CDR3 length is 16 residues. Germline V lookup: CDR1 MGHRA, CDR2 YSYEKL. V shed 4 bases and J 0 bases; nucleotides not matched to a gene: 8. This chain's CDR3 is CASSPLTSESSYEQYF. As DNA, the CDR3 is TGCGCCAGCAGCCCCCTGACTAGCGAAAGCTCCTACGAGCAGTACTTC.

The chain recombines TRBV7-2 with TRBJ2-5; a weak D match, TRBD2 (6 bases). Germline-derived CDR1 and CDR2 are SGHTA and FQGNSA. Trimming removed 3 bases at V and 2 bases at J, with 16 bases between. The CDR3 consists of 16 residues. The CDR3 reads CASSFFFGGPQETQYF. Written as DNA, the CDR3 is TGTGCCAGCAGCTTTTTTTTCGGGGGTCCGCAAGAGACCCAGTACTTC.

At least ten counts were recorded for this clonotype. This chain joins TRBV5-1 and TRBJ2-2; TRBD2 matches 10 bases. The V and J ends lost 4 bases and 4 bases, in that order; junction bases with no gene match: 7. The length of the CDR3 is 16 residues. Germline V gives CDR1 SGHRS, CDR2 YFSETQ. CDR3 loop: CASSVTGTSVTGELFF. Here the CDR3 DNA reads TGCGCCAGCAGCGTTACCGGGACTAGCGTCACCGGGGAGCTGTTTTTT. Full variable domain (outside the CDR3, taken from reference TRBV5-1 and TRBJ2-2): KAGVTQTPRYLIKTRGQQVTLSCSPISGHRSVSWYQQTPGQGLQFLFEYFSETQRNKGNFPGRFSGRQFSNSRSEMNVSTLELGDSALYLCASSVTGTSVTGELFFGEGSRLTVL.

The V call is TRBV27, the J call TRBJ2-7; the D gene is possibly TRBD2 (7 bases). CDR3 length equals 14 residues. Germline CDR1 reads MNHEY; CDR2 reads SMNVEV (reference sequence). V was trimmed by 10 bases and J by 2 bases, leaving 18 bases between them. The CDR3 loop reads CATKRGGSAYEQYF. The CDR3, as DNA: TGTGCCACTAAAAGGGGGGGGTCGGCCTACGAGCAGTACTTC.

The table lists this clonotype with a few counts. V gene TRBV28 combines with J gene TRBJ1-1; the match to TRBD1 covers 7 bases. This CDR3 spans 16 amino acids. Germline values: CDR1 MDHEN, CDR2 SYDVKM. Unmatched junction bases numbered 11, after V lost 3 bases and J lost 4 bases. The CDR3 nucleotides read TGTGCCAGCAGTTTGAATCTACAGGGGTTCATCACTGAAGCTTTCTTT. Encoded protein: CASSLNLQGFITEAFF.

In its sample, this clonotype was seen a few times. CDR3 region: CATSRDSGVPETQYF. In nucleotides, the CDR3 is TGTGCCACCAGCAGAGATAGCGGCGTCCCAGAGACCCAGTACTTC. The chain employs TRBV15 and TRBJ2-5; D might be TRBD2 (6 bases). Germline V gene sequence: CDR1 LNHNV, CDR2 YYDKDF (reference sequence). V shed 0 bases and J shed 4 bases, with 12 bases lying between them. This CDR3 spans 15 amino acids.

The chain joins TRBV15 to TRBJ2-5, with 8 bases that match TRBD2. This CDR3 region has 14 residues. The V and J ends lost 4 bases and 4 bases, in that order; junction bases with no gene match: 5. Looked up from germline, CDR1 is LNHNV and CDR2 is YYDKDF (reference sequence). CDR3 loop: CATSTQLAAETQYF. CDR3 nucleotides: TGTGCCACCAGCACCCAACTAGCGGCAGAGACCCAGTACTTC.

Comment on this clonotype: A much more abundant neighbour one base away suggests this may be a read error. The chain joins TRBV28 to TRBJ2-7, with 8 bases lining up with TRBD2. V dropped 7 bases and J dropped 8; count of bases not matched to a gene: 16. Per the germline V gene, CDR1 is MDHEN and CDR2 is SYDVKM. This CDR3 has 15 amino acids. The CDR3 protein is CASNPRSNGRAQQYF. CDR3 nucleotides: TGTGCCAGCAACCCCCGGAGTAACGGGAGGGCCCAGCAGTACTTC.

This chain links TRBV20-1 with TRBJ2-5, with a tentative D call TRBD2 (5 bases). This CDR3 has 14 residues. The germline V and J ends were trimmed by 0 bases and 4 bases, with 12 bases remaining between them. Germline lookup yields CDR1 DFQATT and CDR2 SNEGSKA (reference sequence). The CDR3 reads CSAREGGSLETQYF. CDR3 nucleotide sequence: TGCAGTGCTAGAGAGGGCGGGTCATTAGAGACCCAGTACTTC.

This clonotype was detected a few times. V usage is TRBV5-5 and J usage is TRBJ2-1, with D tentatively TRBD1 (6 bases). The length of the CDR3 is 18 residues. Germline lookup yields CDR1 SGHKS and CDR2 YYEKEE (reference sequence). V was cut by 4 bases and J by 0 bases, with 20 bases left in between. The DNA for the CDR3 is TGTGCCAGCAGCGCGACAAGGTTTAGGACAGCCTCCTACAATGAGCAGTTCTTC. This gives the protein CASSATRFRTASYNEQFF.

About this clonotype: The final CDR3 position lacks the conserved phenylalanine or tryptophan, pointing to a likely read error. This chain uses TRBV14 with TRBJ2-1; 7 bases fit TRBD2. V was clipped by 4 bases and J by 0 bases; unmatched bases: 3. The length of the CDR3 is 15 residues. Looked up from germline, CDR1 is SGHDN and CDR2 is FVKESK. The CDR3 here is CASSPGLDSYNEQFI. The CDR3 DNA reads TGTGCCAGCAGCCCCGGACTAGACTCCTACAATGAGCAGTTCATC.

V is TRBV7-8 and J is TRBJ2-7; D might be TRBD2 (5 bases). Germline CDR1 is SGHVS and CDR2 is FQNEAQ. The CDR3 runs 13 residues. Trimming left V 4 bases short and J 5 bases short, with 12 bases between. The CDR3 DNA is TGTGCCAGCAGCTCCCCGGGGAAACACGAGCAGTACTTC. This sequence encodes CASSSPGKHEQYF.